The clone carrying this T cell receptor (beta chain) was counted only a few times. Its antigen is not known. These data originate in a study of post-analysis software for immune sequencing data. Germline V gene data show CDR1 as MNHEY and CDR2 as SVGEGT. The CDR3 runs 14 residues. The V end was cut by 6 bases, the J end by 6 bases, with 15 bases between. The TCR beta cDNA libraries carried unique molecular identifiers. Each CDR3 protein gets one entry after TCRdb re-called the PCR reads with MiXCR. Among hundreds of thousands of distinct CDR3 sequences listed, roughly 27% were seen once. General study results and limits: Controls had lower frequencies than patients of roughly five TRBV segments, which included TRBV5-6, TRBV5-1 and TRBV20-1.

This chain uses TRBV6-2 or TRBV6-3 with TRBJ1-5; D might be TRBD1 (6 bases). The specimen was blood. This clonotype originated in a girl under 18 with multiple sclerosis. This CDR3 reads CASSLRQVGQPQHF. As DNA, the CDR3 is TGTGCCAGCAGCCTTCGACAGGTGGGTCAGCCCCAGCATTTT.